Listed here is a single T cell receptor (beta chain). The data derive from a study of CD8 T cells in Susac syndrome. TEMRA cells were FACS-enriched, while CD8+ and CD4+ T cells were negatively isolated. Trimming shortened V by 6 bases and J by 0 bases, and 11 bases separated the two germline ends. This CDR3 region has 14 residues. Germline V lookup: CDR1 SGHTA, CDR2 FQGTGA. RNA totalling 0.5 to 1 ug underwent reverse transcription with random hexamers. TCRdb redid the calling of the immunoSEQ multiplex PCR reads with MiXCR, one entry per CDR3 protein. This table has about 200,000 distinct CDR3 sequences, approximately 95% appearing once.

The chain carries TRBV7-3 and TRBJ1-1; D uncertain. The sequenced sample was CD4+ T cells from PBMCs. The TCR sequence derives from a human donor in good health. CDR3 sequence: CASRLNGLNTEAFF. CDR3 DNA: TGTGCCAGCAGGCTTAACGGCCTGAACACTGAAGCTTTCTTT.